This TCR beta chain emerged from a study of T cells after yellow fever vaccination (dated by TCRdb to between 2019 and 2020). General notes on the study: Libraries from fractions with low cell numbers were prepared with the SMART-Seq v4 Ultra Low Input RNA kit. To follow T-cell clones before and after primary and booster YFV17D yellow fever vaccination, bulk TCR alpha and beta repertoires were sequenced over time. Two healthy male donors, one aged 18 to 30 and one aged 30 to 39 years, were included in the cohort. Bulk PBMC replicates and cell subsets were isolated from blood drawn at multiple timepoints before and after both primary and secondary immunization. General study outcomes and caveats: Compared with the primary T-cell response, the secondary T-cell response was faster but weaker, reaching its peak on day 5 rather than on day 15. FACS-sorted repertoires could contain abundant contaminating clonotypes from the bulk population, so computational filtering was required. After the booster, most clones that had expanded after primary vaccination were detected again (approximately 95% of CD4 and under 90% of CD8), suggesting broad maintenance of memory. Because the study included only a couple of donors, the extent to which the findings can be generalized is limited. A small fraction of clonotypes appeared in both the CD4 and CD8 compartments, likely as a result of convergent recombination.

The V and J ends are trimmed by 4 bases and 6 bases, leaving 12 bases between them. There are 14 amino acids in the CDR3, from cysteine to phenylalanine inclusive. Solely the CDR3 DNA is kept, with 42 bases framed from the first base. Sequences MNHEY (CDR1) and SVGEGT (CDR2) are obtained from the germline V gene. About this clonotype: The specificity of this receptor is unknown. Base-call qualities are not available, and no considerably larger clone is one nucleotide away.

The label giving this sample's treatment or condition can be read as: live attenuated yellow fever vaccine strain. At every blood-draw timepoint, two biological replicates of bulk PBMCs were collected. A standard Ficoll-Paque protocol was used to isolate PBMCs from peripheral blood. TriZol was used to extract RNA from bulk PBMCs, CD4 and CD8 fractions, and dextramer-positive and dextramer-negative fractions. TCR cDNA was made using 5'RACE template switching, a step that added a universal primer site and unique molecular identifiers. cDNA synthesis was primed from both the TCR alpha and TCR beta constant segments. Two PCR steps were used to amplify libraries, with sample barcodes and sequencing adapters being added in the second step. Sequencing of libraries was performed on Illumina HiSeq 2500 (2x100 bp) or NovaSeq (2x150 bp). From the authors' description of their analysis: Demultiplexing of reads and collapsing into UMI consensus sequences were performed with MIGEC, and V(D)J alignment was carried out with MiXCR. Using edgeR on replicate PBMC samples, clonotypes were called vaccine-responding if FDR was below 0.01 and the log2 fold change was above 5 up to day 15. Each bulk clonotype received a CD4 or CD8 identity based on whether the sequenced CD4 or CD8 repertoire contained that clonotype at higher abundance. TCRdb reprocessed the public reads (quality trimming at Q25 with fastp, clone calling with MiXCR) and kept in-frame beta chains. Every entry covers one CDR3 protein and lists the most common genes and DNA from its rows. TCRdb's processing, not the authors' own work, is the source of the V and J calls. The sample table lists hundreds of thousands of distinct CDR3 sequences, approximately 13% of them with a count of one. The ten most abundant clones make up around 14% of the sample.

The material sequenced was PBMCs, taken on the day of the yellow fever booster vaccination. The sequence was obtained from a man aged 30-40 years who received the YFV17D yellow fever vaccine. This chain is built from TRBV6-2 or TRBV6-3 and TRBJ2-2; the D assignment is uncertain and may be TRBD1 or TRBD2, with 5 bases supporting each. The encoded CDR3 is CASSFSGTAGELFF. The DNA sequence reads TGTGCCAGCAGTTTTTCCGGGACCGCCGGGGAGCTGTTTTTT.